A single sample gave rise to the 26 T cell receptor beta chains below, sequenced in a study of blood T cell repertoires in COVID-19. The assay was immunoSEQ multiplex PCR, and TCRdb's table has in-frame clones only and misses some. The sample records approximately 470,000 clones, 75% to 90% being singletons. What was sequenced was PBMCs or T cells enriched from blood (not recorded which). These receptors were taken from a woman between 18 and 29 years old who had recovered from COVID-19.

The chain combines TRBV10-3 with TRBJ2-3; 7 bases are shared with TRBD2. There are 16 residues in the CDR3. Germline trimming cut 5 bases from V and 2 bases from J; bases unmatched to any gene: 10. Germline V gene lookup returns CDR1 ENHRY and CDR2 SYGVKD. CDR3 loop: CAISPSGRGNTDTQYF. The CDR3 bases are TGTGCCATCAGTCCCTCAGGGAGGGGTAACACAGATACGCAGTATTTT.

V is TRBV7-9 and J is TRBJ2-2; 9 bases line up with TRBD1. The CDR3 length is 15 residues. CDR1 SEHNR and CDR2 FQNEAQ come from the germline V gene (reference sequence). With 5 bases clipped from V and 5 bases from J, the junction kept 6 bases outside the gene matches. The CDR3 DNA reads TGTGCCAGCAGCCCCAGGGACAGGGCGACCGGGGAGCTGTTTTTT. It translates to CASSPRDRATGELFF.

This clone was recorded only once. The rearrangement links TRBV19 to TRBJ2-5; 9 bases line up with TRBD2. The germline V gene has CDR1 LNHDA and CDR2 SQIVND (reference sequence). CDR3 length: 16 amino acids. The junction had 13 bases not matched to a gene; V was cut back by 8 bases and J by 3 bases. CDR3 bases: TGTGCCAGTTCGACTAGCGGCTCGTTTTTTAAAGAGACCCAGTACTTC. As protein: CASSTSGSFFKETQYF. The full variable domain, completed using reference TRBV19 and TRBJ2-5, is DGGITQSPKYLFRKEGQNVTLSCEQNLNHDAMYWYRQDPGQGLRLIYYSQIVNDFQKGDIAEGYSVSREKKESFPLTVTSAQKNPTAFYLCASSTSGSFFKETQYFGPGTRLLVL.

The chain links TRBV30 to TRBJ1-5; TRBD1 matches at 11 bases. Germline CDR1 reads GTSNPN; CDR2 reads SVGIG (reference sequence). With V trimmed by 2 bases and J by 7 bases, 10 bases remained unmatched. The CDR3 is made up of 16 amino acids. The CDR3 sequence: CAWSPVGQGARQPQHF. In DNA form, the CDR3 reads TGTGCCTGGAGTCCCGTCGGACAGGGGGCGCGGCAGCCCCAGCATTTT.

The rearrangement links TRBV19 to TRBJ1-2; D remains unclear. CDR3 size: 15 residues. Germline values: CDR1 LNHDA, CDR2 SQIVND (reference sequence). The V end lost 5 bases, the J end lost 3 bases, and 16 bases lay between the germline ends. The CDR3 sequence: CASSLSYSSDYGYTF. The CDR3 DNA reads as TGTGCCAGTAGTCTCTCCTATTCCTCGGACTATGGCTACACCTTC.

This clone was seen a single time. The chain combines TRBV15 with TRBJ1-5; D is ambiguous. The CDR3 contains 13 residues. Trimming pared 5 bases from V and 3 bases from J, leaving 8 bases between. Germline loops: CDR1 LNHNV, CDR2 YYDKDF (reference sequence). The CDR3 protein is CATSADHNQPQHF. CDR3 DNA: TGTGCCACCAGCGCGGATCACAATCAGCCCCAGCATTTT.

The V gene is TRBV7-2, the J gene TRBJ2-2; a possible D gene is TRBD2 (6 bases). CDR1 and CDR2 (germline): SGHTA, FQGNSA. V dropped 5 bases and J dropped 7 bases, with 14 bases sitting between them. The CDR3 has 14 amino acids. The CDR3 sequence is CASSPLGGSGELFF. CDR3 bases: TGTGCCAGCAGCCCACTGGGGGGTAGCGGGGAGCTGTTTTTT.

This clone was recorded a few times. The chain joins TRBV4-1 to TRBJ1-1; 9 positions match TRBD1. The CDR3 spans 16 residues. J lost 12 bases, V lost 4 bases, and 18 bases had no gene match. The germline V gene encodes CDR1 MGHRA and CDR2 YSYEKL. CDR3 region: CASSRPPRTGAFVTFF. The DNA of the CDR3 is TGCGCCAGCAGCCGCCCACCCCGGACAGGGGCGTTCGTGACTTTCTTT.

This clone was seen only once. This sequence joins TRBV7-2 and TRBJ1-1; possibly TRBD1 for D (5 bases). Trimming left V 6 bases short and J 7 bases short, with 15 bases between. Germline lookup yields CDR1 SGHTA and CDR2 FQGNSA. The CDR3 sequence is 13 residues long. The CDR3 loop is CASRGGGLGEAFF. The CDR3 region has the DNA TGTGCCAGCAGAGGTGGGGGGTTGGGTGAAGCTTTCTTT.

The chain joins TRBV12-3 or TRBV12-4 to TRBJ1-2, with 9 bases aligning to TRBD1. Trimming at V came to 9 bases and at J to 3 bases, leaving 5 bases not matched to a gene. The CDR3 spans 13 residues. The chain's CDR3 is CASRQGVYYGYTF. DNA of the CDR3: TGTGCCAGTCGACAGGGGGTCTACTATGGCTACACCTTC.

Concerning this clone itself: Other DNA sequences in the same sample also yield this CDR3. This sequence joins TRBV7-9 and TRBJ2-1; TRBD2 matches 9 bases. The CDR3 is 14 amino acids. Germline CDR1 SEHNR, CDR2 FQNEAQ (reference sequence). Losses at the gene ends were 2 bases for V and 4 bases for J; bases not matched to a gene: 0. CDR3 nucleotides: TGTGCCAGCAGCTTAAGCGGGGGGTACAATGAGCAGTTCTTC. It yields the protein CASSLSGGYNEQFF.

This chain uses TRBV28 with TRBJ2-5; D is uncertain. Germline V lookup: CDR1 MDHEN, CDR2 SYDVKM. The germline V and J ends were trimmed by 2 bases and 5 bases, with 9 bases remaining between them. This CDR3 contains 13 residues. CDR3 DNA: TGTGCCAGCAGTTTAGAGGCGGTGGAGACCCAGTACTTC. Translating it yields CASSLEAVETQYF.

This clone was detected once. A junction boundary mismatches the germline segment, possibly from a read error. The genes are TRBV28 and TRBJ2-7; D might be TRBD2 (6 bases). Per the germline V gene, CDR1 is MDHEN and CDR2 is SYDVKM. The CDR3 has 13 amino acids. The CDR3 loop reads CASSLGGSYVQYF. CDR3 DNA: TGTGCCAGCAGTTTGGGGGGTTCCTACGTGCAGTACTTC.

The rearrangement links TRBV4-1 to TRBJ1-1; D not certain. This CDR3 contains 17 residues. V lost 0 bases to trimming and J lost 0 bases, with 14 bases between them. CDR1 is MGHRA, CDR2 YSYEKL, per germline. CDR3 DNA: TGCGCCAGCAGCCAAGAAAAGAGGGTCGGAGTGAACACTGAAGCTTTCTTT. It encodes CASSQEKRVGVNTEAFF.

The chain joins TRBV27 to TRBJ2-2, with 7 bases matching TRBD2. J gave up 5 bases and V 9 bases, and 3 bases lay outside the gene matches. The CDR3 totals 12 residues. Germline CDR1 MNHEY, CDR2 SMNVEV (reference sequence). CDR3 nucleotide sequence: TGTGCCAGGGGGGGGGAAACCGGGGAGCTGTTTTTT. This translates into CARGGETGELFF.

The V gene is TRBV5-6, the J gene TRBJ2-1, with 9 bases matching TRBD1. The CDR3 runs 14 residues. Germline-derived CDR1 and CDR2 are SGHDT and YYEEEE. V was clipped by 3 bases and J by 8 bases; unmatched bases: 6. The CDR3 here is CASSWDRAIDEQFF. CDR3 DNA sequence: TGTGCCAGCAGCTGGGACAGGGCGATAGATGAGCAGTTCTTC. The variable domain in full, with the rest retrieved from reference TRBV5-6 and TRBJ2-1, is DAGVTQSPTHLIKTRGQQVTLRCSPKSGHDTVSWYQQALGQGPQFIFQYYEEEERQRGNFPDRFSGHQFPNYSSELNVNALLLGDSALYLCASSWDRAIDEQFFGPGTRLTVL.

Concerning this clone itself: The sample has other DNA sequences that encode this CDR3 too. The chain links TRBV12-3 or TRBV12-4 to TRBJ1-2, with D maybe TRBD1 (6 bases). V was pared by 3 bases and J by 8 bases, with 13 bases between. The CDR3 covers 13 residues. Here the CDR3 DNA reads TGTGCCAGCAGTTTTGGGGGGGCGAGGGGCTACACCTTC. This sequence encodes CASSFGGARGYTF.

The V and J genes are TRBV6-5 and TRBJ1-2, with D tentatively TRBD1 (6 bases). The CDR3 length is 13 residues. Germline V lookup: CDR1 MNHEY, CDR2 SVGAGI. V was trimmed by 10 bases and J by 4 bases, leaving 16 bases between them. The CDR3 region has the DNA TGTGCCACAACGGGGGGGCAGAGCTATGGCTACACCTTC. Encoded protein: CATTGGQSYGYTF.

This clone has more than one count but fewer than ten. This rearrangement joins TRBV5-6 to TRBJ1-2, with TRBD1 identical over 7 bases. Germline-derived CDR1 and CDR2 are SGHDT and YYEEEE. The CDR3 covers 14 residues. The trim removed 4 bases at V and 2 bases at J, leaving 5 bases unmatched. The CDR3 reads CASSAADRNYGYTF. CDR3 coding DNA: TGTGCCAGCAGCGCCGCGGACAGGAACTATGGCTACACCTTC.

This chain uses TRBV5-1 with TRBJ1-6; weak D call: TRBD1 (5 bases). Deletions cut 1 base from V and 6 bases from J, with 8 bases between. CDR1 is SGHRS and CDR2 is YFSETQ in the germline V gene. The CDR3 totals 14 residues. The CDR3: CASSLQGSNSPLHF. CDR3 DNA sequence: TGCGCCAGCAGCTTGCAGGGCTCTAATTCACCCCTCCACTTT.

CDR3 residues: CASSLLSGTGNTEAFF. The DNA of the CDR3 is TGTGCCAGCAGTTTACTGTCCGGGACAGGGAACACTGAAGCTTTCTTT. The chain joins TRBV28 to TRBJ1-1, with TRBD1 identical over 8 bases. With V trimmed by 2 bases and J by 1 base, 6 bases remained unmatched. CDR3 size: 16 residues. The germline V gene encodes CDR1 MDHEN and CDR2 SYDVKM.

The chain has TRBV4-1 and TRBJ2-1; a possible D gene is TRBD1 (5 bases). Trimming stripped 0 bases from V and 6 bases from J, with 9 bases between. This CDR3 region has 14 residues. Germline V gene lookup returns CDR1 MGHRA and CDR2 YSYEKL. CDR3 DNA sequence: TGCGCCAGCAGCCAAGAAAGACAGTTCAATGAGCAGTTCTTC. Its translation: CASSQERQFNEQFF.

The rearrangement joins TRBV24-1 to TRBJ2-3; the match to TRBD1 covers 7 bases. The CDR3 consists of 14 residues. J gave up 3 bases and V 6 bases, and 5 bases lay outside the gene matches. The V gene's germline CDR1 is KGHDR and CDR2 SFDVKD. The CDR3 DNA follows: TGTGCCACCAGTCCCACAGGGGATACAGATACGCAGTATTTT. Residues: CATSPTGDTDTQYF.

The chain uses TRBV6-5 and TRBJ1-6, with 7 bases aligning to TRBD1. In germline, CDR1 is MNHEY, CDR2 SVGAGI. With 0 bases clipped from V and 4 bases from J, the junction kept 3 bases outside the gene matches. The CDR3 sequence is 16 residues long. The CDR3 is CASSYSQGGYNSPLHF. For the CDR3, the DNA is TGTGCCAGCAGTTACTCGCAGGGGGGTTATAATTCACCCCTCCACTTT.

The rearrangement links TRBV4-1 to TRBJ2-4; TRBD1 matches 8 bases. This CDR3 is built from 15 residues. V lost 0 bases, J lost 6 bases, and 4 bases stayed unmatched. Germline CDR1 and CDR2: MGHRA and YSYEKL. The CDR3 loop reads CASSQEDRGGNIQYF. Here the CDR3 DNA reads TGCGCCAGCAGCCAAGAAGACAGGGGAGGAAACATTCAGTACTTC.

The chain combines TRBV3-1 (or the pseudogene TRBV3-2) with TRBJ2-3; 12 nucleotides align to TRBD2. The J segment lost 1 base and the V segment lost 6 bases, leaving 5 bases of the junction unmatched. Germline-derived CDR1 and CDR2 are LGHDT and YNNKEL (reference sequence). This CDR3 is built from 16 residues. CDR3 protein: CASRGWTSGGTDTQYF. CDR3 nucleotide sequence: TGTGCCAGCAGGGGATGGACTAGCGGGGGCACAGATACGCAGTATTTT.